This T cell receptor beta chain was sequenced in a study of identical twins. Notes on the study in general: While abundant cord blood beta clonotypes carried fewer insertions, memory repertoires showed no such pattern. Excess low generation probability was seen in twin-shared out-of-frame alpha sequences. Beta out-of-frame sequences showed weaker excess twin sharing.

This clonotype was recorded a few times. The antigen is not known. Unique molecular identifiers were in the cDNA, with template-switch universal primer binding. TCRdb recomputed calls from the 5' RACE reads with MiXCR, one row per CDR3 protein. The sample yields 1,800,000 or so distinct CDR3 sequences, about 32% seen once. The CDR3 spans 16 residues. The germline gives CDR1 LGHNA, CDR2 YNFKEQ. Trimming took off 6 bases at V and 2 bases at J, with 16 bases between the two ends. This chain joins TRBV4-2 and TRBJ1-4; possible D gene TRBD1, 5 bases. This TCR was recovered from a newborn girl in good health. Sequencing used cord blood. The DNA of the CDR3 is TGTGCCAGCAGTGCCGCCAGGGCCGCCACTAATGAAAAACTGTTTTTT. Translation gives CASSAARAATNEKLFF.